These 19 T cell receptor beta chains share one sample of origin, sequenced in a study of beta chain features in type 1 diabetes. Since all of the isolated RNA was reverse transcribed, expressed TCRB transcripts were what got sequenced. Sequenced by immunoSEQ multiplex PCR; TCRdb stores in-frame clones only, minus some. The sample yields about 400,000 clones, over 10% seen once. The sample comprised naive CD4+ T cells from blood. Every receptor here comes from a man in his late teens or twenties in good health.

The gene calls are TRBV18 and TRBJ2-7; no reliable D call. Trimming took off 3 bases at V and 1 base at J, with 7 bases between the two ends. Germline-derived CDR1 and CDR2 are KGHSH and LQKENI. The CDR3 has 13 residues. The CDR3 DNA is TGTGCCAGCTCACCTCCAGCGTCCTACGAGCAGTACTTC. Its translation is CASSPPASYEQYF.

The chain couples TRBV13 to TRBJ2-7; 11 bases fit TRBD2. J was trimmed by 5 bases and V by 5 bases; bases with no gene match: 17. Per the germline V gene, CDR1 is PRHDT and CDR2 is FYEKMQ (reference sequence). The CDR3 contains 18 residues. The CDR3 reads CASSPYRGSSGGDHEQYF. For the CDR3, the DNA is TGTGCCAGCAGCCCGTACAGGGGTAGTAGCGGGGGGGACCACGAGCAGTACTTC.

V and J are TRBV15 and TRBJ2-2; 7 bases agree with TRBD1. This CDR3 is 15 amino acids long. Germline CDR1 reads LNHNV; CDR2 reads YYDKDF (reference sequence). V was clipped by 0 bases and J by 4 bases; unmatched bases: 2. The CDR3: CATSRDRTGTGELFF. The DNA of the CDR3 is TGTGCCACCAGCAGAGACAGGACAGGCACCGGGGAGCTGTTTTTT.

This clone was seen a handful of times. V gene TRBV7-2 combines with J gene TRBJ2-7; possibly TRBD2 for D (6 bases). CDR1 is SGHTA and CDR2 is FQGNSA in the germline V gene. CDR3 length: 16 residues. V was pared by 3 bases and J by 0 bases, with 15 bases between. The CDR3 DNA follows: TGTGCCAGCAGCTTCAGCCACGCCGGGAGCTCCTACGAGCAGTACTTC. Protein product: CASSFSHAGSSYEQYF.

This chain uses TRBV5-1 with TRBJ1-2; 8 bases are shared with TRBD1. V lost 3 bases, J lost 6 bases, and 13 bases stayed unmatched. Germline CDR1 is SGHRS and CDR2 is YFSETQ. The CDR3 consists of 16 residues. The CDR3 is CASSSSTTGERNGYTF. In nucleotides, the CDR3 is TGCGCCAGCAGCTCGTCGACGACAGGGGAACGAAATGGCTACACCTTC.

The rearrangement links TRBV4-3 to TRBJ2-7, with 9 bases fitting TRBD1. This CDR3 has 15 residues. The V gene's germline CDR1 is LGHNA and CDR2 YSLEER. J was trimmed by 5 bases and V by 4 bases; bases with no gene match: 9. CDR3 residues: CASSRSGQGYDEQYF. CDR3 bases: TGCGCCAGCAGCCGGTCGGGACAGGGCTACGACGAGCAGTACTTC.

The V gene is TRBV30, the J gene TRBJ1-6; TRBD1 might be the D (5 bases). V shed 2 bases and J shed 15 bases, with 26 bases lying between them. Germline V gene sequence: CDR1 GTSNPN, CDR2 SVGIG (reference sequence). This CDR3 contains 16 residues. The CDR3 loop is CAWSRGLARSLGRLHF. The CDR3 DNA is TGTGCCTGGAGTAGGGGCCTGGCCCGATCCCTGGGCCGCCTCCACTTT.

This clone appeared a few times. The chain has TRBV11-3 and TRBJ2-1; 10 nucleotides align to TRBD2. The J segment lost 9 bases and the V segment lost 0 bases, leaving 2 bases of the junction unmatched. The CDR3 sequence is 14 residues long. The germline V gene encodes CDR1 SGHNT and CDR2 YENEEA. The CDR3: CASSLDSSGSEQFF. The CDR3 DNA is TGTGCCAGCAGCTTAGATTCTAGCGGGAGTGAGCAGTTCTTC.

The chain has TRBV25-1 and TRBJ2-7; 8 positions agree with TRBD2. With V trimmed by 2 bases and J by 2 bases, 5 bases remained unmatched. The CDR3 is 15 residues long. CDR1 MGHDK and CDR2 SYGVNS come from the germline V gene. CDR3: CASSERGGPTYEQYF. CDR3 DNA sequence: TGTGCCAGCAGTGAACGGGGGGGGCCAACCTACGAGCAGTACTTC.

The rearrangement joins TRBV28 to TRBJ2-5, with no clear D. Trimming stripped 5 bases from V and 6 bases from J, with 16 bases between. There are 14 residues in the CDR3. In germline, CDR1 is MDHEN, CDR2 SYDVKM. The DNA for the CDR3 is TGTGCCAGCAGTGGTACGTTCCGCGGTCAGACCCAGTACTTC. Encoded protein: CASSGTFRGQTQYF.

The chain recombines TRBV7-2 with TRBJ2-6; 8 bases align to TRBD1. The ends lost 3 bases at V and 4 bases at J; junction bases unmatched: 5. CDR1 and CDR2 from the germline V gene are SGHTA and FQGNSA. The CDR3 extends over 16 amino acids. This CDR3 reads CASSFLQGVGANVLTF. The CDR3 bases are TGTGCCAGCAGCTTCTTACAGGGGGTGGGGGCCAACGTCCTGACTTTC.

The chain couples TRBV30 to TRBJ2-1; TRBD2 aligns across 8 bases. The CDR3 sequence is 14 residues long. Germline lookup yields CDR1 GTSNPN and CDR2 SVGIG (reference sequence). With 2 bases clipped from V and 4 bases from J, the junction kept 4 bases outside the gene matches. DNA for the CDR3: TGTGCCTGGAGTAGCGGGAGCGGGTACAATGAGCAGTTCTTC. This codes for CAWSSGSGYNEQFF.

This chain links TRBV5-6 with TRBJ2-1; a possible D gene is TRBD2 (7 bases). This CDR3 has 15 amino acids. Germline lookup yields CDR1 SGHDT and CDR2 YYEEEE. V was clipped by 5 bases and J by 2 bases, with 14 bases between them. CDR3 DNA sequence: TGTGCCAGCAGGACTGGGGGGGGCCCCTACAATGAGCAGTTCTTC. It codes for CASRTGGGPYNEQFF.

This clone turned up a few times. CDR3 residues: CASSPKISDRGYGYTF. CDR3 in DNA: TGCGCCAGCAGCCCGAAAATCTCTGACAGGGGCTATGGCTACACCTTC. The rearrangement uses TRBV4-3 and TRBJ1-2; 8 bases line up with TRBD1. V shed 4 bases, J shed 4 bases, and the junction held 11 bases outside the gene matches. CDR3 length: 16 residues. The germline V gene has CDR1 LGHNA and CDR2 YSLEER.

The chain carries TRBV7-9 and TRBJ2-7; 10 bases are shared with TRBD1. V lost 4 bases, J lost 3 bases, and 6 bases stayed unmatched. Germline V gene lookup returns CDR1 SEHNR and CDR2 FQNEAQ (reference sequence). This CDR3 comprises 15 residues. CDR3 residues: CASSSLRDRGYEQYF. The DNA of the CDR3 is TGTGCCAGCAGCTCCCTGAGGGACAGGGGCTACGAGCAGTACTTC.

This chain joins TRBV25-1 and TRBJ1-1; TRBD1 matches 7 bases. Germline V gene data show CDR1 as MGHDK and CDR2 as SYGVNS. V shed 6 bases, J shed 3 bases, and the junction held 4 bases outside the gene matches. This CDR3 is 13 amino acids long. The CDR3 loop is CASSLTGDTEAFF. The CDR3 DNA is TGTGCCAGCAGCCTTACAGGGGACACTGAAGCTTTCTTT.

The sample holds a few counts of this clone. The V gene is TRBV15, the J gene TRBJ2-3; no firm D call. The germline CDR1 and CDR2 sequences are LNHNV and YYDKDF (reference sequence). The CDR3 spans 14 residues. V was clipped by 11 bases and J by 1 base, with 16 bases between them. The CDR3 reads CAPEVSARTDTQYF. The CDR3 nucleotides read TGTGCCCCCGAGGTGAGCGCACGCACAGATACGCAGTATTTT.

The chain combines TRBV18 with TRBJ1-2; D is undetermined. V lost 4 bases and J lost 7, with 7 bases in between. CDR1 and CDR2 from the germline V gene are KGHSH and LQKENI. There are 11 residues in the CDR3. The CDR3 spells CASSLGVGYTF. The CDR3, as DNA: TGTGCCAGCTCACTCGGAGTTGGCTACACCTTC. Supplemented by reference TRBV18 and TRBJ1-2, the full variable domain reads NAGVMQNPRHLVRRRGQEARLRCSPMKGHSHVYWYRQLPEEGLKFMVYLQKENIIDESGMPKERFSAEFPKEGPSILRIQQVVRGDSAAYFCASSLGVGYTFGSGTRLTVV.

The gene calls are TRBV18 and TRBJ2-1, with TRBD2 identical over 10 bases. V lost 4 bases and J lost 9; bases outside the gene matches: 12. Germline loops: CDR1 KGHSH, CDR2 LQKENI. The CDR3 loop spans 16 amino acids. CDR3 residues: CASSLIAAGGPGEQFF. The CDR3 DNA is TGTGCCAGCTCACTCATAGCAGCGGGAGGGCCTGGTGAGCAGTTCTTC. The whole variable domain, remainder taken from reference TRBV18 and TRBJ2-1, is NAGVMQNPRHLVRRRGQEARLRCSPMKGHSHVYWYRQLPEEGLKFMVYLQKENIIDESGMPKERFSAEFPKEGPSILRIQQVVRGDSAAYFCASSLIAAGGPGEQFFGPGTRLTVL.